This passage covers 13 T cell receptor beta chains from one sample sequenced in a study of T cell responses to AZD1222 COVID-19 vaccine. Using immunoSEQ multiplex PCR, the repertoire was profiled, and TCRdb retains in-frame clones only, with some absent. Altogether 90,000 to 150,000 clones are present, more than 75% being singletons, with the ten largest covering approximately 3.5%. The specimen comprised peripheral blood, sampled 28 days after the second AZD1222 dose. The receptors were sampled from an adult who received the AZD1222 COVID-19 vaccine.

J is TRBJ1-2 and V is TRBV19; 9 bases align to TRBD1. V shed 0 bases, J shed 1 base, and the junction held 9 bases outside the gene matches. The CDR3 consists of 18 residues. Germline values: CDR1 LNHDA, CDR2 SQIVND (reference sequence). The CDR3 nucleotides read TGTGCCAGTAGTATAGACCTCGGGACAGGGTACAGTAACTATGGCTACACCTTC. Encoded protein: CASSIDLGTGYSNYGYTF.

The chain combines TRBV5-5 with TRBJ1-5; D may be TRBD1 (6 bases). The CDR3 has 14 residues. Germline CDR1 is SGHKS and CDR2 is YYEKEE (reference sequence). The V end lost 5 bases, the J end lost 5 bases, and 14 bases lay between the germline ends. CDR3 DNA: TGTGCCAGCAGTAAGGGGGTAGTAGATCAGCCCCAGCATTTT. It translates to CASSKGVVDQPQHF.

This sequence joins TRBV7-9 and TRBJ1-5; maybe TRBD1 (5 bases). V dropped 0 bases and J dropped 5 bases, with 5 bases sitting between them. The CDR3 is made up of 13 amino acids. Germline CDR1 is SEHNR and CDR2 is FQNEAQ (reference sequence). In DNA, the CDR3 is TGTGCCAGCAGCTTAGCAGGGGATCAGCCCCAGCATTTT. Protein: CASSLAGDQPQHF.

This clone was seen a few times. V gene TRBV6-4 combines with J gene TRBJ1-1; perhaps TRBD1 as D (6 bases). In germline, CDR1 is MRHNA, CDR2 SNTAGT. The CDR3 has 13 amino acids. Between the trimmed V and J ends, which lost 3 bases and 4 bases, there was a span of 9 bases. The CDR3 nucleotides are TGTGCCAGCAGTGAAACAGGGAGCACTGAAGCTTTCTTT. This encodes CASSETGSTEAFF.

This clone was counted a single time. V is TRBV19 and J is TRBJ1-6; TRBD1 is a possible D gene (5 bases). The CDR3 length is 16 residues. Germline CDR1 reads LNHDA; CDR2 reads SQIVND (reference sequence). V was shortened by 1 base and J by 7 bases, with 14 bases between the two germline ends. This CDR3 reads CASSIGGKTVNSPLHF. The CDR3 nucleotides read TGTGCCAGTAGTATAGGGGGTAAGACAGTCAATTCACCCCTCCACTTT. The full variable domain, with the rest looked up from reference TRBV19 and TRBJ1-6, is DGGITQSPKYLFRKEGQNVTLSCEQNLNHDAMYWYRQDPGQGLRLIYYSQIVNDFQKGDIAEGYSVSREKKESFPLTVTSAQKNPTAFYLCASSIGGKTVNSPLHFGNGTRLTVT.

V and J are TRBV6-2 or TRBV6-3 and TRBJ1-1; D gene ambiguous. CDR3 size: 14 residues. CDR1 is MNHEY and CDR2 is SVGEGT in the germline V gene. V was trimmed by 3 bases and J by 0 bases, leaving 8 bases between them. As DNA, the CDR3 is TGTGCCAGCAGTTATCCGGCTATGAACACTGAAGCTTTCTTT. Translation: CASSYPAMNTEAFF.

This sequence joins TRBV11-2 and TRBJ2-5, with 8 bases identical to TRBD2. Trimming cost V 3 bases and J 1 base; bases outside gene matches: 7. The germline V gene has CDR1 SGHAT and CDR2 FQNNGV. The CDR3 is made up of 16 amino acids. The CDR3 bases are TGTGCCAGCAGCTTGGTCTTCCGGGAGGGCCAAGAGACCCAGTACTTC. Residues: CASSLVFREGQETQYF.

The CDR3 loop is CASSQGQVNSPLHF. For the CDR3, the DNA is TGCGCCAGCAGCCAAGGACAGGTTAATTCACCCCTCCACTTT. This chain links TRBV4-1 with TRBJ1-6, with D tentatively TRBD1 (6 bases). CDR1 MGHRA and CDR2 YSYEKL come from the germline V gene. The CDR3 runs 14 residues. Trimming pared 1 base from V and 6 bases from J, leaving 7 bases between.

This chain connects TRBV12-3 or TRBV12-4 to TRBJ1-6, with no clear D. The length of the CDR3 is 12 residues. V was cut by 7 bases and J by 8 bases, with 9 bases left in between. This CDR3 is CASNGVDSPLHF. In DNA, the CDR3 is TGTGCCAGCAACGGGGTTGATTCACCCCTCCACTTT.

This clone was found once. The rearrangement uses TRBV20-1 and TRBJ1-5; D is ambiguous. In germline, CDR1 is DFQATT, CDR2 SNEGSKA (reference sequence). Trimming shortened V by 3 bases and J by 5 bases, and 14 bases separated the two germline ends. The CDR3 length is 14 residues. CDR3 region: CSASFASGDQPQHF. DNA of the CDR3: TGCAGTGCTAGTTTCGCGTCGGGCGATCAGCCCCAGCATTTT.

This chain connects TRBV27 to TRBJ2-1, with a weak D call TRBD2 (6 bases). The germline CDR1 and CDR2 sequences are MNHEY and SMNVEV (reference sequence). The CDR3 covers 14 residues. The V end was cut by 10 bases, the J end by 3 bases, with 16 bases between. The CDR3 DNA is TGTGCCACCCGGAGGGTAGCGGTCTACAATGAGCAGTTCTTC. Protein sequence: CATRRVAVYNEQFF.

This clone was observed a single time. The chain joins TRBV30 to TRBJ2-4; D tentatively reads TRBD1 or TRBD2 (5 bases each). CDR3 length: 15 residues. V shed 5 bases and J shed 0 bases, with 14 bases lying between them. Germline V gene data show CDR1 as GTSNPN and CDR2 as SVGIG (reference sequence). CDR3 amino acids: CAWGERGLAKNIQYF. In DNA, the CDR3 is TGTGCCTGGGGAGAGAGGGGTTTAGCCAAAAACATTCAGTACTTC.

The V call is TRBV11-3, the J call TRBJ1-2, with D tentatively TRBD1 (5 bases). This CDR3 contains 14 residues. Germline V gene lookup returns CDR1 SGHNT and CDR2 YENEEA. With 6 bases removed from V and 8 bases from J, the gap between germline ends came to 19 bases. CDR3 nucleotides: TGTGCCAGCAGATCCCCTCGGGACCCAACAGGCTACACCTTC. Its protein product is CASRSPRDPTGYTF.